What follows describes a single TCR beta chain. Its matching antigen is unknown. This sample stems from a study of T cell responses to AZD1222 COVID-19 vaccine. In the study overall: Researchers grouped second doses given at about 4 or about 12 weeks into one pool.

Profiled with immunoSEQ multiplex PCR; TCRdb holds only in-frame clones, not every one. Altogether roughly 120,000 clones are present, around 87% being singletons, with the ten largest covering under 4.5%. Germline V gene data show CDR1 as SGHDN and CDR2 as FVKESK. There are 15 residues in the CDR3. V was clipped by 2 bases and J by 0 bases, with 7 bases between them. The study's findings and limits: Repertoires were obtained solely post-peak T cell response. Seropositive status at baseline applied to only five or six AZD1222 recipients. White British people made up most donors, females outnumbered males, and clonal diversity was possibly underestimated.

The chain joins TRBV14 to TRBJ2-2; D remains unclear. The source was peripheral blood, collected on day 0 of AZD1222 vaccination. The sequence came from an adult in good health. In DNA form, the CDR3 reads TGTGCCAGCAGCCAACAGTTTACGAACACCGGGGAGCTGTTTTTT. Its protein product is CASSQQFTNTGELFF.